Below are 18 T cell receptor beta chains sequenced from a single sample in a study of CD8+ T cells in alopecia areata. Treatment defined: oral pan-JAK inhibitor, 5-10 mg twice daily. RNA extraction and reverse transcription yielded cDNA as sequencing template. Sequencing was performed with immunoSEQ multiplex PCR; in TCRdb, only in-frame clones are kept and a portion is missing. The sample carries approximately 190,000 clones, 58% recorded once. The source material was CD4+ T cells sorted from blood, sampled at week 24, from a patient treated with tofacitinib. These receptors all come from a human donor with alopecia areata.

CDR3 nucleotides: TGCAGCGTTCTTTTCGATGAAAAACTGTTTTTT. The encoded protein is CSVLFDEKLFF. V usage is TRBV29-1 and J usage is TRBJ1-4, with D unclear. The V gene lost 5 bases and the J gene lost 6 bases, with 7 bases spanning the gap. Looked up from germline, CDR1 is SQVTM and CDR2 is ANQGSEA. The CDR3 totals 11 residues.

V is TRBV4-3 and J is TRBJ1-2; 8 positions agree with TRBD1. Germline-derived CDR1 and CDR2 are LGHNA and YSLEER. V was pared by 1 base and J by 7 bases, with 11 bases of the junction left unmatched. The CDR3 totals 16 residues. CDR3 residues: CASSQVEATGASGYTF. CDR3 DNA sequence: TGCGCCAGCAGCCAAGTGGAGGCGACAGGGGCGAGTGGCTACACCTTC.

This clone has just a few counts. This chain connects TRBV14 to TRBJ2-4; a possible D gene is TRBD2 (6 bases). The CDR3 runs 12 residues. V was clipped by 0 bases and J by 10 bases, with 7 bases between them. CDR1 and CDR2 from the germline V gene are SGHDN and FVKESK. As DNA, the CDR3 is TGTGCCAGCAGCCAAGAACGGGAGATTCAGTACTTC. Amino acid sequence: CASSQEREIQYF.

The chain uses TRBV7-2 and TRBJ1-1; 9 bases are a match to TRBD1. The V and J ends lost 5 bases and 5 bases, in that order; junction bases with no gene match: 6. The CDR3 is made up of 14 amino acids. Germline V gene sequence: CDR1 SGHTA, CDR2 FQGNSA. The CDR3 bases are TGTGCCAGCAGCACAGGACAGGGGTGGACTGAAGCTTTCTTT. As protein: CASSTGQGWTEAFF.

The chain carries TRBV11-2 and TRBJ1-4; a weak D match, TRBD1 (6 bases). The CDR3 loop spans 17 amino acids. V was pared by 3 bases and J by 7 bases, with 21 bases between. The germline V gene encodes CDR1 SGHAT and CDR2 FQNNGV. This chain's CDR3 is CASSFLRRQEVFEKLFF. CDR3 nucleotides: TGTGCCAGCAGCTTCTTGAGGAGACAGGAAGTTTTTGAAAAACTGTTTTTT.

V and J are TRBV5-1 and TRBJ2-3; 8 bases fit TRBD2. CDR3 length: 16 residues. In germline, CDR1 is SGHRS, CDR2 YFSETQ. V dropped 0 bases and J dropped 2; count of bases not matched to a gene: 5. CDR3 region: CASSLGSSGPTDTQYF. Here the CDR3 DNA reads TGCGCCAGCAGCTTGGGGTCTAGCGGGCCCACAGATACGCAGTATTTT. Full variable domain (rest looked up from reference TRBV5-1 and TRBJ2-3): KAGVTQTPRYLIKTRGQQVTLSCSPISGHRSVSWYQQTPGQGLQFLFEYFSETQRNKGNFPGRFSGRQFSNSRSEMNVSTLELGDSALYLCASSLGSSGPTDTQYFGPGTRLTVL.

The J gene is TRBJ2-3, the V gene TRBV7-2, with D unresolved. Germline V gene sequence: CDR1 SGHTA, CDR2 FQGNSA. The CDR3 runs 13 residues. V gave up 2 bases and J gave up 4 bases, with 7 bases separating them. In nucleotides, the CDR3 is TGTGCCAGCAGCTTACTGGAATCAGATACGCAGTATTTT. It translates to CASSLLESDTQYF.

The chain employs TRBV7-2 and TRBJ2-3; TRBD1 matches 9 bases. The junction had 4 bases not matched to a gene; V was cut back by 5 bases and J by 4 bases. CDR1 and CDR2 (germline): SGHTA, FQGNSA. The CDR3 runs 14 residues. The DNA for the CDR3 is TGTGCCAGCAGCCTGACAGGGGGGCCAGATACGCAGTATTTT. Its protein is CASSLTGGPDTQYF.

V gene TRBV6-5 combines with J gene TRBJ1-1, with D unclear. The germline V gene encodes CDR1 MNHEY and CDR2 SVGAGI. The CDR3 spans 13 residues. V lost 5 bases and J lost 7, with 14 bases in between. This CDR3 is CASSGLRRLEAFF. CDR3 nucleotides: TGTGCCAGCAGTGGCCTCCGTCGCCTTGAAGCTTTCTTT.

This clone was detected a few times. The CDR3 loop reads CASSPTGDENEQFF. CDR3 sequence (DNA): TGTGCCAGCTCACCAACAGGGGATGAGAATGAGCAGTTCTTC. The J gene is TRBJ2-1, the V gene TRBV18, with 7 bases that match TRBD1. Unmatched junction bases numbered 5, after V lost 2 bases and J lost 7 bases. This CDR3 has 14 amino acids. Germline V lookup: CDR1 KGHSH, CDR2 LQKENI.

The chain joins TRBV15 to TRBJ1-2; 7 nucleotides agree with TRBD1. CDR1 and CDR2 (germline): LNHNV, YYDKDF (reference sequence). The junction had 14 bases not matched to a gene; V was cut back by 0 bases and J by 7 bases. This CDR3 contains 17 residues. CDR3 sequence (DNA): TGTGCCACCAGCAGAGATAAAAGGGGACAGCAGATTGGTGGCTACACCTTC. This gives the protein CATSRDKRGQQIGGYTF.

The table lists this clone with a few counts. The chain is built from TRBV23-1 and TRBJ1-5, with D maybe TRBD1 (6 bases). TRBV23-1 is noted as an ORF with a role that remains uncertain. The CDR3 covers 15 residues. Deletions cut 10 bases from V and 1 base from J, with 17 bases between. CDR3 bases: TGCGCCATCGGGAACAGGGCTAGGAGCAATCAGCCCCAGCATTTT. Amino acids: CAIGNRARSNQPQHF.

The rearrangement joins TRBV6-5 to TRBJ2-7, with no clear D. Germline V gives CDR1 MNHEY, CDR2 SVGAGI. The CDR3 loop spans 10 amino acids. Trimming stripped 11 bases from V and 6 bases from J, with 11 bases between. CDR3 in DNA: TGTGCCGTTGGCAAGAGCGAGCAGTACTTC. This gives the protein CAVGKSEQYF.

The V and J genes are TRBV6-6 and TRBJ2-5; D is possibly TRBD2 (5 bases). The V gene lost 2 bases and the J gene lost 2 bases, with 6 bases spanning the gap. In germline, CDR1 is MNHNY, CDR2 SVGAGI (reference sequence). The CDR3 is 13 residues long. The CDR3, as DNA: TGTGCCAGCAGTTACCGGGGTCAAGAGACCCAGTACTTC. Amino acids: CASSYRGQETQYF.

The chain recombines TRBV7-9 with TRBJ2-4; 11 bases are shared with TRBD1. This CDR3 comprises 16 residues. Germline lookup yields CDR1 SEHNR and CDR2 FQNEAQ (reference sequence). V shed 5 bases, J shed 1 base, and the junction held 4 bases outside the gene matches. The CDR3 loop reads CASSRTGGLAKNIQYF. CDR3 coding DNA: TGTGCCAGCAGCCGGACAGGGGGCCTGGCCAAAAACATTCAGTACTTC.

The chain employs TRBV7-9 and TRBJ1-2; D might be TRBD1 (6 bases). V was pared by 8 bases and J by 4 bases, with 17 bases between. Germline CDR1 is SEHNR and CDR2 is FQNEAQ (reference sequence). This CDR3 is 14 amino acids long. As DNA, the CDR3 is TGTGCCAGCCGCGCGTCAGGGGAATCCTATGGCTACACCTTC. Its protein is CASRASGESYGYTF.

The chain joins TRBV7-9 to TRBJ1-1, with a weak D call TRBD1 (5 bases). CDR1 and CDR2 (germline): SEHNR, FQNEAQ (reference sequence). The CDR3 is 14 residues long. V dropped 5 bases and J dropped 1 base, with 11 bases sitting between them. The CDR3 DNA is TGTGCCAGCAGCACGATGACAGAGAACACTGAAGCTTTCTTT. Amino acid sequence: CASSTMTENTEAFF.

The rearrangement uses TRBV6-6 and TRBJ2-1; TRBD2 might be the D (7 bases). The CDR3 extends over 16 amino acids. The germline V gene has CDR1 MNHNY and CDR2 SVGAGI (reference sequence). Trimming shortened V by 2 bases and J by 8 bases, and 19 bases separated the two germline ends. The CDR3 protein is CASSYVVQRDTDEQFF. CDR3 nucleotide sequence: TGTGCCAGCAGTTACGTGGTCCAGCGGGACACGGATGAGCAGTTCTTC.